The sequence of this T cell receptor beta chain was determined in a study of OX40 agonist ivuxolimab in advanced cancers. Background on the whole study: Ivuxolimab was a fully human IgG2 agonistic monoclonal antibody targeting the costimulatory receptor OX40 (CD134). Intravenous ivuxolimab was administered to patients every 2 weeks at six dose levels: 0.01, 0.1, 0.3, 1.5, 3 and 10 mg/kg. Of the 52 patients in dose escalation, about 20 had hepatocellular carcinoma, approximately 15 had melanoma, 9 had renal cell carcinoma and 9 had head and neck cancer. In the dose-escalation cohort, roughly 82% of patients were male, and the mean age was around 60 years with a range of roughly 23 to 90. Prior anti-PD-1, anti-PD-L1 or anti-CTLA-4 therapy was permitted, and 40% of dose-escalation patients had received checkpoint inhibitors. Partial responses occurred in three dose-escalation patients, of whom one had hepatocellular carcinoma and two had cutaneous melanoma. Peripheral TCRbeta sequencing aimed to test whether ivuxolimab altered TCR sequence diversity and caused clonal T-cell expansion. The monotherapy dose-escalation portion (N = 52 patients) of the phase I ivuxolimab trial is reported in the paper. General study outcomes and caveats: On average, CD8+ T cells showed more expanded clones than CD4+ T cells after ivuxolimab. In partial responders in the 0.1-3.0 mg/kg groups, normalized peripheral clonal expansion was found to be among the lowest, especially among CD8+ T cells. The antigen specificity of the peripheral T cells that underwent clonal expansion was not determined. Low levels of normalized T-cell clonal expansion were also shown by some nonresponding patients. At doses of 0.1 to 3.0 mg/kg, clonal expansion of both CD4+ and CD8+ blood T cells was observed from baseline to week 6.

A note on this clone: The clone's antigen remains unknown. The input lacks base qualities; no much larger clone sits a single base away.

The trial excluded patients who had a history of autoimmune disease or who were on systemic immunosuppression. In every dose cohort, peripheral blood was drawn for TCR sequencing at baseline, cycle 4 day 1, and cycle 7 day 1. The samples were taken from a phase I, first-in-human, multicenter, open-label dose-escalation trial of ivuxolimab. The trial enrolled adults with locally advanced or metastatic head and neck squamous cell, hepatocellular, melanoma or renal cell carcinoma. Before TCR sequencing, CD4+ T cells and CD8+ T cells from peripheral blood were sorted into separate populations. The CDR3 runs 14 amino acids, cysteine and phenylalanine included. The kept DNA is CDR3 alone, 42 bases in frame from the first base. V is trimmed back by 5 bases and J by 7 bases, and the junction contains 4 bases that no gene match accounts for. Reading the germline V gene gives CDR1 SGHAT and CDR2 FQNNGV. For sequencing of the TCRbeta CDR3 region, genomic DNA was extracted from the sorted cells. TCRbeta CDR3 regions were sequenced using the immunoSEQ Assay. TCRdb took over this immuneACCESS table, retaining in-frame rearrangements with V and J assigned. Such tables are incomplete; in checked studies, under half of the missing clones stem from an unresolved V gene, and the remainder is unexplained. The table for this sample lists tens of thousands of clones; around 81% of them were counted only once. The top ten clones comprise approximately 6% of the sample.

Source: CD4+ or CD8+ T cells sorted from blood, taken in a trial of the OX40 agonist ivuxolimab. Rearrangement joined TRBV11-2 to TRBJ1-5; 11 junctional bases match TRBD1. The TCR originated in an adult with an advanced solid tumor such as melanoma, head and neck, liver or kidney cancer. The encoded CDR3 is CASSVGTGGQPQHF. The DNA sequence follows: TGTGCCAGCAGCGTCGGGACAGGGGGGCAGCCCCAGCATTTT.